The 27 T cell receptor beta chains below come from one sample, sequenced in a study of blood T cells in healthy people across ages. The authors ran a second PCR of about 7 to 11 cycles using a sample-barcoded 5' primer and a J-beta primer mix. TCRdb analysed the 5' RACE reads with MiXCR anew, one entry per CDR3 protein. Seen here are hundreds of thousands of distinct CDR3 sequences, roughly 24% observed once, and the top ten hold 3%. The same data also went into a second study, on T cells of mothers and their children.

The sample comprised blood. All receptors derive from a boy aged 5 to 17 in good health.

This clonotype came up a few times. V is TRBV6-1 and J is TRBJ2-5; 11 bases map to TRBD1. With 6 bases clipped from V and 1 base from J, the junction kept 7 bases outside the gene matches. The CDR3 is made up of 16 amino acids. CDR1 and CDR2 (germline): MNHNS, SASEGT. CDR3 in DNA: TGTGCCAGCAGCAGGACAGGGGGCGCATCCCAAGAGACCCAGTACTTC. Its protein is CASSRTGGASQETQYF.

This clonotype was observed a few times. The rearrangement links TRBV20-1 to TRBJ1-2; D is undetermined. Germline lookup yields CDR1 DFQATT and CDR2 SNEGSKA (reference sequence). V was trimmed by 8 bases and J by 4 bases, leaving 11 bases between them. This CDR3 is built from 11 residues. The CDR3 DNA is TGCAGTCAAATAGAGGGCTATGGCTACACCTTC. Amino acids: CSQIEGYGYTF.

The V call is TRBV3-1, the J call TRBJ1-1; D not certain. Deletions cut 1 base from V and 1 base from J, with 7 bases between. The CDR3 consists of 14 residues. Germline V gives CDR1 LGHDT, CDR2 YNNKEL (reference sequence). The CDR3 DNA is TGTGCCAGCAGCCAAGGCTCCAGGAACACTGAAGCTTTCTTT. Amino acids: CASSQGSRNTEAFF.

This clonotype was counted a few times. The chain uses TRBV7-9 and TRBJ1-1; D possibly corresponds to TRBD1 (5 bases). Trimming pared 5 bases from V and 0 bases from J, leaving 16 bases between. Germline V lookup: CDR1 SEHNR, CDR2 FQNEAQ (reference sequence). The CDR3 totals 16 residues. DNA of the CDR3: TGTGCCAGCAGCCACGCGGGCAGGGAGGTGAACACTGAAGCTTTCTTT. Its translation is CASSHAGREVNTEAFF.

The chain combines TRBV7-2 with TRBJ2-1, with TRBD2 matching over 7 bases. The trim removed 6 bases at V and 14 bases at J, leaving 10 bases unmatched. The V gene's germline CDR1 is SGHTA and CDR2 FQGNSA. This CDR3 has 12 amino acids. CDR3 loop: CASSGGTKLKFF. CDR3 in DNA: TGTGCCAGCAGTGGTGGGACTAAGTTAAAGTTCTTC.

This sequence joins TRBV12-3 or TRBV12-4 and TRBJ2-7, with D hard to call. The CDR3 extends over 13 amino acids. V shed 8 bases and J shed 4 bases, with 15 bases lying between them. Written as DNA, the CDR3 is TGTGCCAGCTCAAAAGCCCTCCCGTACGAGCAGTACTTC. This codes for CASSKALPYEQYF.

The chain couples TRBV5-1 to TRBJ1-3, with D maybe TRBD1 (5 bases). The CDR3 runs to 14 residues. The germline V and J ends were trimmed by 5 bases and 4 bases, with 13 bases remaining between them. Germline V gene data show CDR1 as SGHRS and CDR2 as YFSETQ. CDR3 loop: CASSDQGTGNTIYF. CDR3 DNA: TGCGCCAGCAGTGATCAGGGAACCGGAAACACCATATATTTT.

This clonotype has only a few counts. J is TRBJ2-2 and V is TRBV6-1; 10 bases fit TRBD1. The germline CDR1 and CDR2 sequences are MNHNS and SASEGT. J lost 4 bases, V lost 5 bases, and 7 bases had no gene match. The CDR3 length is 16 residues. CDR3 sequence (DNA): TGTGCCAGCAGTATTGACAGGGGGCTTGGCACCGGGGAGCTGTTTTTT. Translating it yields CASSIDRGLGTGELFF.

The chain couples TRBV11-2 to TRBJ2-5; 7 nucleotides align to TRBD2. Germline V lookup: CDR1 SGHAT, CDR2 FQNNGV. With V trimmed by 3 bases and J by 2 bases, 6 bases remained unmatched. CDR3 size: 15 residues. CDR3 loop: CASSLTSSFQETQYF. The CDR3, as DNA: TGTGCCAGCAGCTTGACTAGCTCTTTTCAAGAGACCCAGTACTTC.

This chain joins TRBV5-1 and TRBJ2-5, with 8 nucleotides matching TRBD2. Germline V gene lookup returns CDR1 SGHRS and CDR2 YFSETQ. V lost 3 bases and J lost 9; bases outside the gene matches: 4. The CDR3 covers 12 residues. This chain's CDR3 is CASSSGGEAQYF. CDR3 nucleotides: TGCGCCAGCAGCTCGGGGGGGGAGGCCCAGTACTTC. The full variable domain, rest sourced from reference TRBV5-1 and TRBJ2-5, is KAGVTQTPRYLIKTRGQQVTLSCSPISGHRSVSWYQQTPGQGLQFLFEYFSETQRNKGNFPGRFSGRQFSNSRSEMNVSTLELGDSALYLCASSSGGEAQYFGPGTRLLVL.

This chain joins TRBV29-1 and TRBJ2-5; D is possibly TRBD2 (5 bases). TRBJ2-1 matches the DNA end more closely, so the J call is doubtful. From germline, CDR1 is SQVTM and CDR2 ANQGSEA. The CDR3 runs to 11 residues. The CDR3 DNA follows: TGCAGCGTTGGGGTTGCGGGTGAGCAGTTCTTC. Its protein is CSVGVAGEQFF.

CDR3 amino acids: CASSFGGAIEQFF. Written as DNA, the CDR3 is TGTGCCAGCAGCTTCGGGGGGGCCATTGAGCAGTTCTTC. The chain links TRBV7-9 to TRBJ2-1, with 8 bases identical to TRBD2. With V trimmed by 3 bases and J by 9 bases, 4 bases remained unmatched. The CDR3 contains 13 residues. Germline V CDR1 and CDR2: SEHNR, FQNEAQ (reference sequence).

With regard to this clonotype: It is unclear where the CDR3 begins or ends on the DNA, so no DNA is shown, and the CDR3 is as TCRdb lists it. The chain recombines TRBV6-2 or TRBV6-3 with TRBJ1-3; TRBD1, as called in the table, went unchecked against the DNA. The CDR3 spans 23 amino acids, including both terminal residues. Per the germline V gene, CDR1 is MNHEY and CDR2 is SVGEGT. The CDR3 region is CASNERGNEQFFGPGTDGNTIYF.

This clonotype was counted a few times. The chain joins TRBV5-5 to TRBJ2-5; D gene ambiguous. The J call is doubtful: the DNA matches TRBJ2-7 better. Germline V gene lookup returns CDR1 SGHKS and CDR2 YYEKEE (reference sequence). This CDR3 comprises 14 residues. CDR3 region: CASSSRAYLTEQYF. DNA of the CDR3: TGTGCCAGCAGCTCCCGGGCCTACTTAACCGAGCAGTACTTC.

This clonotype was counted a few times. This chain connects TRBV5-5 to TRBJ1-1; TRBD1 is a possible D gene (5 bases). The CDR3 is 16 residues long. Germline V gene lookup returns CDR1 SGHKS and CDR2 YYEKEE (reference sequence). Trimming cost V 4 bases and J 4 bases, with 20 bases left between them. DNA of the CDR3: TGTGCCAGCAGCGTGGTTGGGCAGGGATGGAGCACTGAAGCTTTCTTT. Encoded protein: CASSVVGQGWSTEAFF.

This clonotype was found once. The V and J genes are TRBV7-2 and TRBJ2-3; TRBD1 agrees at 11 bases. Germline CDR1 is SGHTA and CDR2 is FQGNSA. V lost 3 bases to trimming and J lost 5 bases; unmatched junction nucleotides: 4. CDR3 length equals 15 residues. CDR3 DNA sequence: TGTGCCAGCAGCTTGGACAGGGGGCTTCAAGATACGCAGTATTTT. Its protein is CASSLDRGLQDTQYF.

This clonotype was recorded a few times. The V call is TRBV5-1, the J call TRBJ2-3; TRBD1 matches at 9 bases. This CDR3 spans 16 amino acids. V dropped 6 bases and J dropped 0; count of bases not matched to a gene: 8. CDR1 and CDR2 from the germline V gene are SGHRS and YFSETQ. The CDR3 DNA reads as TGCGCCAGCAACCCGAACAGGGGGCCGAGCACAGATACGCAGTATTTT. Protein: CASNPNRGPSTDTQYF.

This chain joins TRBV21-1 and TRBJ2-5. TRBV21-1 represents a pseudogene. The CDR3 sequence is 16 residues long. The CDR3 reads CASSKGSFIRQETQYF. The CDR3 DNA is TGTGCCAGCAGCAAGGGATCATTCATACGCCAAGAGACCCAGTACTTC.

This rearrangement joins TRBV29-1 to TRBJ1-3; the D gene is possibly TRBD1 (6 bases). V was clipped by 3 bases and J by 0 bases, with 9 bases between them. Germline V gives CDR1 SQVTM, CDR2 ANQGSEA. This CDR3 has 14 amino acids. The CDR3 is CSVDQGGSGNTIYF. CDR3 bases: TGCAGCGTTGATCAAGGGGGCTCTGGAAACACCATATATTTT.

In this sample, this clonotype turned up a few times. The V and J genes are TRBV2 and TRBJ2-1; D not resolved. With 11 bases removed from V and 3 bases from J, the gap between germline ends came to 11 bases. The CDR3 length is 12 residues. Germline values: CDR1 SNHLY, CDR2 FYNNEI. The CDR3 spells CASRPGYNEQFF. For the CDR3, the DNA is TGTGCCTCCCGCCCTGGCTACAATGAGCAGTTCTTC.

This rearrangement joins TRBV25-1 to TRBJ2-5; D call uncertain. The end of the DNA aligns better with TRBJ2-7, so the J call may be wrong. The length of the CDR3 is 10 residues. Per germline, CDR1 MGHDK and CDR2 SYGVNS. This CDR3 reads CARPPYEQYF. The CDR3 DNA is TGTGCCAGACCCCCCTACGAGCAGTACTTC.

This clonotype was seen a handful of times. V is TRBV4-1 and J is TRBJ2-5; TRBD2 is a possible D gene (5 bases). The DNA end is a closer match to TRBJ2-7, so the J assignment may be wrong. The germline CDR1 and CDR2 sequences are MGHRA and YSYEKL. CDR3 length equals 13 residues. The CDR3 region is CASSQAGKNEQYF. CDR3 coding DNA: TGCGCCAGCAGCCAAGCGGGGAAAAACGAGCAGTACTTC.

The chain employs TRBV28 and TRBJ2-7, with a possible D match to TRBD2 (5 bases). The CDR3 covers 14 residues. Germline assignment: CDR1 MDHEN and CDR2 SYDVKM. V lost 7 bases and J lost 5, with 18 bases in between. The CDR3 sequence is CASTYPGSTNEQYF. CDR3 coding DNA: TGTGCCAGCACTTACCCGGGATCAACGAACGAGCAGTACTTC.

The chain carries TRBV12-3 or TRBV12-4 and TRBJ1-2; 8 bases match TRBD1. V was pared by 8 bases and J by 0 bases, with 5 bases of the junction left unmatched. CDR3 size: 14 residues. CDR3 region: CASGATGANYGYTF. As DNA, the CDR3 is TGTGCCAGCGGGGCGACAGGGGCTAACTATGGCTACACCTTC.

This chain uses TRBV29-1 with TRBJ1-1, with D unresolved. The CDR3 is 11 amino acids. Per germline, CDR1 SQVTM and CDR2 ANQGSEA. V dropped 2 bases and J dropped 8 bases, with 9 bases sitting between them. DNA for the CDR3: TGCAGCGTTGAATACGTGGTCGAAGCTTTCTTT. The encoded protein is CSVEYVVEAFF.

DNA of the CDR3: TGCAGTGCACCCCGGGCCTACTCTGGGGCCAACGTCCTGACTTTC. Its translation is CSAPRAYSGANVLTF. V usage is TRBV20-1 and J usage is TRBJ2-6; D is ambiguous. Trimming shortened V by 6 bases and J by 0 bases, and 12 bases separated the two germline ends. CDR1 is DFQATT, CDR2 SNEGSKA, per germline (reference sequence). This CDR3 contains 15 residues.

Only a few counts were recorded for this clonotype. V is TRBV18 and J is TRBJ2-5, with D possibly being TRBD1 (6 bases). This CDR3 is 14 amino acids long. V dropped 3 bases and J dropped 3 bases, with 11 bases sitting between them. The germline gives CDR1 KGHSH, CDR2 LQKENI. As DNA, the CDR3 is TGTGCCAGCTCACCGGACAGTCCGAAAGAGACCCAGTACTTC. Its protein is CASSPDSPKETQYF.